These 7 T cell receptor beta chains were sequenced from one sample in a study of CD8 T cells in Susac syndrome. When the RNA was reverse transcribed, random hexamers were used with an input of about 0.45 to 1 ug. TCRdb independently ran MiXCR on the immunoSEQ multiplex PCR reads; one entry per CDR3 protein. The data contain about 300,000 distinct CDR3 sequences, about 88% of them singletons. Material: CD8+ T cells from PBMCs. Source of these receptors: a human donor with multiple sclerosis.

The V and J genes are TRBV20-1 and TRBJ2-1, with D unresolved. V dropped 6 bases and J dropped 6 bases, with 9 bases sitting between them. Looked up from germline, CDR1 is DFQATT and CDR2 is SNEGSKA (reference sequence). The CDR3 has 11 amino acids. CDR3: CSALLGNEQFF. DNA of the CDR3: TGCAGTGCCCTTTTGGGCAATGAGCAGTTCTTC.

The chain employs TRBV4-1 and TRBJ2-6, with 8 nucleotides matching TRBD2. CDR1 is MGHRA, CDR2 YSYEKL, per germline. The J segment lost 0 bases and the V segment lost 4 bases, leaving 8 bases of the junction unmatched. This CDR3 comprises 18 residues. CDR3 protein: CASSPGGGSPSGANVLTF. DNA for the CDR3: TGCGCCAGCAGCCCCGGGGGGGGGAGCCCCTCTGGGGCCAACGTCCTGACTTTC.

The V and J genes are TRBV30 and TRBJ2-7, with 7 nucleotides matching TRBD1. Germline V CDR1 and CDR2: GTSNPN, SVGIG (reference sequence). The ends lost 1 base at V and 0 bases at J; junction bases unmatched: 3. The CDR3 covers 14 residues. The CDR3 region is CAWSETGTSYEQYF. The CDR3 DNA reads TGTGCCTGGAGTGAGACAGGGACCTCCTACGAGCAGTACTTC. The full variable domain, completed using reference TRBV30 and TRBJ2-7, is SQTIHQWPATLVQPVGSPLSLECTVEGTSNPNLYWYRQAAGRGLQLLFYSVGIGQISSEVPQNLSASRPQDRQFILSSKKLLLSDSGFYLCAWSETGTSYEQYFGPGTRLTVT.

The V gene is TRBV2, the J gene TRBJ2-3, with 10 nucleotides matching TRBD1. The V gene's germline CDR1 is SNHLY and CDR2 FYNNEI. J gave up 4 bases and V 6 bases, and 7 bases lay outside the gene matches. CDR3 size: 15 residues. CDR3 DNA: TGTGCCAGCAGAAGACAGGGGGCTGACGCAGATACGCAGTATTTT. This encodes CASRRQGADADTQYF.

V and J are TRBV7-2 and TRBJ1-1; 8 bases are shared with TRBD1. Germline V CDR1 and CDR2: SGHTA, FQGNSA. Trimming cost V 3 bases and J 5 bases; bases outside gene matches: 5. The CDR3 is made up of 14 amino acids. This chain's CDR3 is CASSFDRGWTEAFF. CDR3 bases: TGTGCCAGCAGCTTCGACAGGGGATGGACTGAAGCTTTCTTT.

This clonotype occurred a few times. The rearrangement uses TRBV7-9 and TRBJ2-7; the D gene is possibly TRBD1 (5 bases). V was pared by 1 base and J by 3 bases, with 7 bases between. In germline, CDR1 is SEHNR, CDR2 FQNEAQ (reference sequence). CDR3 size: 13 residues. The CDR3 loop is CASSLGQFYEQYF. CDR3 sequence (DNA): TGTGCCAGCAGCTTAGGACAGTTCTACGAGCAGTACTTC.

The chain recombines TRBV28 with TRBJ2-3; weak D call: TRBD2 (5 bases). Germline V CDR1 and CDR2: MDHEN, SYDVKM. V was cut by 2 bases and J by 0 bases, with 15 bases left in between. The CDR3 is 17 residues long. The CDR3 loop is CASSLPRNAGSTDTQYF. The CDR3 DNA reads TGTGCCAGCAGTTTACCCAGGAATGCGGGTAGCACAGATACGCAGTATTTT.